The 29 T cell receptor beta chains presented below share a single source sample, sequenced in a study of cytomegalovirus exposure and HLA in healthy donors. The primer mix had 60 Vbeta and 13 Jbeta primers. Assay: immunoSEQ multiplex PCR; the TCRdb copy retains only in-frame clones and omits some. The sample has under 200,000 clones, 75% to 90% seen once. Material for sequencing was PBMCs. These receptors came from a man aged 35 to 55 in good health and CMV-seropositive.

The chain joins TRBV6-1 to TRBJ2-7, with a weak D call TRBD2 (7 bases). Germline lookup yields CDR1 MNHNS and CDR2 SASEGT. V was trimmed by 2 bases and J by 7 bases, leaving 27 bases between them. The CDR3 is 18 amino acids. The CDR3 sequence is CASSERGGRFFTGGEQYF. The CDR3 region has the DNA TGTGCCAGCAGTGAAAGGGGGGGGCGATTTTTTACGGGGGGTGAGCAGTACTTC.

The chain employs TRBV5-4 and TRBJ2-5; a weak D match, TRBD1 (7 bases). V shed 4 bases and J shed 2 bases, with 18 bases lying between them. Germline loops: CDR1 SGHNT, CDR2 YYREEE (reference sequence). The CDR3 runs to 16 residues. CDR3 in amino acids: CASSPGGTELQETQYF. In nucleotides, the CDR3 is TGTGCCAGCAGCCCAGGAGGGACAGAATTACAAGAGACCCAGTACTTC.

This sequence joins TRBV6-6 and TRBJ2-7; D not certain. CDR1 is MNHNY, CDR2 SVGAGI, per germline (reference sequence). V dropped 4 bases and J dropped 3 bases, with 7 bases sitting between them. The CDR3 is 12 residues long. The CDR3 nucleotides read TGTGCCAGCAGTTTTAACGGCTACGAGCAGTACTTC. Its protein is CASSFNGYEQYF.

This clone was detected once. The V and J genes are TRBV7-9 and TRBJ2-7, with D maybe TRBD1 (6 bases). CDR1 SEHNR and CDR2 FQNEAQ come from the germline V gene (reference sequence). V shed 2 bases and J shed 2 bases, with 16 bases lying between them. This CDR3 is built from 16 residues. The CDR3 sequence is CASSLRTETGAYEQYF. In DNA form, the CDR3 reads TGTGCCAGCAGCTTACGAACCGAGACAGGCGCCTACGAGCAGTACTTC.

The gene calls are TRBV5-8 and TRBJ1-1, with D possibly TRBD1 on 6 matching bases. The germline gives CDR1 SGHTS, CDR2 YDEGEE. CDR3 length equals 16 residues. Trimming pared 0 bases from V and 3 bases from J, leaving 15 bases between. The CDR3 DNA sequence: TGTGCCAGCAGCTTGGGGTACAGGGCCTTGTACACTGAAGCTTTCTTT. Its translation is CASSLGYRALYTEAFF. Using reference TRBV5-8 and TRBJ1-1 for the parts outside the CDR3, the full variable domain is EAGVTQSPTHLIKTRGQQATLRCSPISGHTSVYWYQQALGLGLQFLLWYDEGEERNRGNFPPRFSGRQFPNYSSELNVNALELEDSALYLCASSLGYRALYTEAFFGQGTRLTVV.

The chain carries TRBV5-4 and TRBJ2-2; D remains unclear. V lost 1 base, J lost 0 bases, and 4 bases lay in between. This CDR3 is built from 14 residues. Per germline, CDR1 SGHNT and CDR2 YYREEE (reference sequence). This CDR3 is CASSLPANTGELFF. As DNA, the CDR3 is TGTGCCAGCAGCTTGCCAGCGAACACCGGGGAGCTGTTTTTT.

The chain employs TRBV25-1 and TRBJ2-3, with D maybe TRBD2 (6 bases). Germline V gene data show CDR1 as MGHDK and CDR2 as SYGVNS. Between the trimmed V and J ends, which lost 4 bases and 1 base, there was a span of 18 bases. This CDR3 region has 17 residues. CDR3 bases: TGTGCCAGCAGTGTTCCGGGACTCCAACCGGGCACAGATACGCAGTATTTT. Amino acid sequence: CASSVPGLQPGTDTQYF.

The genes are TRBV9 and TRBJ2-7; TRBD2 might be the D (5 bases). This CDR3 is built from 17 residues. From germline, CDR1 is SGDLS and CDR2 YYNGEE. With 1 base removed from V and 2 bases from J, the gap between germline ends came to 19 bases. CDR3 sequence (DNA): TGTGCCAGCAGCGTAACACATGAAGGGAGCTACCCCTACGAGCAGTACTTC. It is translated as CASSVTHEGSYPYEQYF.

There are a few counts of this clone. The chain combines TRBV2 with TRBJ2-3; 8 bases fit TRBD1. V gave up 7 bases and J gave up 13 bases; unmatched junction bases: 7. Germline V CDR1 and CDR2: SNHLY, FYNNEI. The CDR3 has 11 amino acids. CDR3 bases: TGTGCCAGCATCGAGGACAGGGTGGAGTATTTT. Translation: CASIEDRVEYF.

The V gene is TRBV5-1, the J gene TRBJ1-2; TRBD1 matches 7 bases. CDR3 length: 18 residues. The V and J ends lost 1 base and 7 bases, in that order; junction bases with no gene match: 19. CDR1 and CDR2 (germline): SGHRS, YFSETQ. This CDR3 reads CASSLNPGQKTFYGGYTF. For the CDR3, the DNA is TGCGCCAGCAGCTTGAATCCGGGACAGAAGACCTTTTACGGTGGCTACACCTTC.

The chain links TRBV28 to TRBJ1-1; TRBD1 aligns across 7 bases. Germline trimming cut 5 bases from V and 3 bases from J; bases unmatched to any gene: 6. This CDR3 has 14 residues. In germline, CDR1 is MDHEN, CDR2 SYDVKM. The CDR3 DNA is TGTGCCAGCAGTCCGGGACAGTTTTACACTGAAGCTTTCTTT. Residues: CASSPGQFYTEAFF.

The chain employs TRBV7-9 and TRBJ1-2; 7 nucleotides line up with TRBD1. V was pared by 6 bases and J by 4 bases, with 8 bases of the junction left unmatched. CDR3 length: 14 residues. Germline CDR1 and CDR2: SEHNR and FQNEAQ (reference sequence). The DNA for the CDR3 is TGTGCCAGCAGACCAGGGGGTTCCATCTATGGCTACACCTTC. Residues: CASRPGGSIYGYTF.

The chain employs TRBV9 and TRBJ1-2; D gene ambiguous. Germline CDR1 SGDLS, CDR2 YYNGEE. The CDR3 totals 14 residues. Trimming shortened V by 3 bases and J by 4 bases, and 13 bases separated the two germline ends. CDR3 nucleotide sequence: TGTGCCAGCAGCGGGCTGGAGGCTGGCTATGGCTACACCTTC. It translates to CASSGLEAGYGYTF.

This clone occurred a few times. The genes are TRBV11-2 and TRBJ2-5; the D gene is possibly TRBD1 (6 bases). Trimming left V 5 bases short and J 5 bases short, with 15 bases between. The CDR3 runs to 14 residues. Looked up from germline, CDR1 is SGHAT and CDR2 is FQNNGV. The CDR3, as DNA: TGTGCCAGCAGCCCTCGTGGGGGCCGGGAGACCCAGTACTTC. As protein: CASSPRGGRETQYF. The variable domain in full, completed from reference TRBV11-2 and TRBJ2-5, reads EAGVAQSPRYKIIEKRQSVAFWCNPISGHATLYWYQQILGQGPKLLIQFQNNGVVDDSQLPKDRFSAERLKGVDSTLKIQPAKLEDSAVYLCASSPRGGRETQYFGPGTRLLVL.

The rearrangement joins TRBV5-6 to TRBJ1-4, with 8 nucleotides matching TRBD1. This CDR3 region has 19 residues. The J segment lost 6 bases and the V segment lost 4 bases, leaving 20 bases of the junction unmatched. From germline, CDR1 is SGHDT and CDR2 YYEEEE. Written as DNA, the CDR3 is TGTGCCAGCAGCCCGCAGGGGGCCCGGCCCTCGATCCTTGATGAAAAACTGTTTTTT. The encoded protein is CASSPQGARPSILDEKLFF.

The rearrangement links TRBV10-3 to TRBJ2-2; perhaps TRBD1 as D (5 bases). Deletions cut 0 bases from V and 5 bases from J, with 13 bases between. This CDR3 comprises 16 residues. Germline CDR1 and CDR2: ENHRY and SYGVKD. CDR3 in amino acids: CAISESGGRVTGELFF. CDR3 nucleotides: TGTGCCATCAGTGAGTCGGGCGGCAGGGTGACCGGGGAGCTGTTTTTT.

The chain links TRBV2 to TRBJ1-1; TRBD1 matches at 10 bases. From germline, CDR1 is SNHLY and CDR2 FYNNEI. This CDR3 region has 15 residues. V shed 5 bases, J shed 4 bases, and the junction held 7 bases outside the gene matches. The CDR3 DNA sequence: TGTGCCAGCAGTTACCGGACAGGGGGGTCCACTGAAGCTTTCTTT. Translation: CASSYRTGGSTEAFF. Filled out from reference TRBV2 and TRBJ1-1, the complete variable domain reads EPEVTQTPSHQVTQMGQEVILRCVPISNHLYFYWYRQILGQKVEFLVSFYNNEISEKSEIFDDQFSVERPDGSNFTLKIRSTKLEDSAMYFCASSYRTGGSTEAFFGQGTRLTVV.

This clone has only one observation. J is TRBJ2-1 and V is TRBV7-9; 9 bases are shared with TRBD2. V was clipped by 1 base and J by 7 bases; unmatched bases: 8. The germline V gene has CDR1 SEHNR and CDR2 FQNEAQ (reference sequence). There are 16 residues in the CDR3. CDR3 in DNA: TGTGCCAGCAGCTTAGTAAGGGCGGGGGGGCATAATGAGCAGTTCTTC. Amino acids: CASSLVRAGGHNEQFF.

The rearrangement joins TRBV9 to TRBJ2-5, with 7 bases identical to TRBD2. CDR1 and CDR2 (germline): SGDLS, YYNGEE. This CDR3 comprises 16 residues. V trimming: 0 bases; J trimming: 5 bases; junction bases outside the gene matches: 10. CDR3 bases: TGTGCCAGCAGCGTAGGGCACGGGGGGACCGGGGAGACCCAGTACTTC. This encodes CASSVGHGGTGETQYF.

This rearrangement joins TRBV6-1 to TRBJ2-4, with D possibly TRBD2 on 7 matching bases. This CDR3 has 13 amino acids. Per germline, CDR1 MNHNS and CDR2 SASEGT. V was pared by 1 base and J by 8 bases, with 9 bases between. CDR3 in DNA: TGTGCCAGCAGTGAAGTGGGGGGGCACATTCAGTACTTC. This sequence encodes CASSEVGGHIQYF.

V usage is TRBV28 and J usage is TRBJ2-6; no definite D call. V gave up 6 bases and J gave up 0 bases, with 3 bases separating them. Looked up from germline, CDR1 is MDHEN and CDR2 is SYDVKM. The CDR3 covers 13 residues. The CDR3 DNA sequence: TGTGCCAGCAGGCGCTCTGGGGCCAACGTCCTGACTTTC. Its translation: CASRRSGANVLTF.

The chain combines TRBV7-9 with TRBJ2-3; perhaps TRBD2 as D (6 bases). The CDR3 has 17 residues. The V gene lost 2 bases and the J gene lost 6 bases, with 21 bases spanning the gap. The germline V gene encodes CDR1 SEHNR and CDR2 FQNEAQ (reference sequence). This CDR3 reads CASSLQEGIGFSDTQYF. The CDR3 DNA sequence: TGTGCCAGCAGCTTACAGGAGGGGATTGGGTTCTCGGATACGCAGTATTTT.

This clone was detected only once. The gene calls are TRBV27 and TRBJ2-3, with a weak D call TRBD2 (6 bases). CDR1 is MNHEY and CDR2 is SMNVEV in the germline V gene (reference sequence). The V and J ends lost 5 bases and 1 base respectively, with 7 bases between them. The CDR3 is 13 amino acids. The CDR3, as DNA: TGTGCCAGCAGTGGAGGGGGCACAGATACGCAGTATTTT. It translates to CASSGGGTDTQYF.

This chain joins TRBV5-1 and TRBJ2-5, with 8 bases that match TRBD2. The junction had 10 bases not matched to a gene; V was cut back by 3 bases and J by 0 bases. Germline loops: CDR1 SGHRS, CDR2 YFSETQ. This CDR3 contains 17 residues. The CDR3 is CASSSYRGGAYQETQYF. CDR3 nucleotide sequence: TGCGCCAGCAGCTCCTATCGGGGGGGCGCCTACCAAGAGACCCAGTACTTC.

This clone has only one observation. The chain combines TRBV5-1 with TRBJ2-7; TRBD1 matches 7 bases. The CDR3 covers 16 residues. Germline V gene sequence: CDR1 SGHRS, CDR2 YFSETQ. J gave up 0 bases and V 3 bases, and 9 bases lay outside the gene matches. The CDR3 coding sequence is TGCGCCAGCAGCTCCGAACGGACAGGCTACTCCTACGAGCAGTACTTC. This encodes CASSSERTGYSYEQYF.

This chain uses TRBV5-1 with TRBJ1-2; 8 nucleotides align to TRBD1. J was trimmed by 8 bases and V by 4 bases; bases with no gene match: 10. From germline, CDR1 is SGHRS and CDR2 YFSETQ. This CDR3 is 14 amino acids long. For the CDR3, the DNA is TGCGCCAGCAGCCTAGCGACAGGGGACCAGGGCTACACCTTC. Its protein product is CASSLATGDQGYTF.

The V call is TRBV5-1, the J call TRBJ2-7; 9 bases agree with TRBD1. V lost 4 bases to trimming and J lost 6 bases; unmatched junction nucleotides: 8. The CDR3 covers 14 residues. Germline-derived CDR1 and CDR2 are SGHRS and YFSETQ. The DNA of the CDR3 is TGCGCCAGCAGCCCCAGGACAGGGGAAAGCGAGCAGTACTTC. It translates to CASSPRTGESEQYF.

The chain recombines TRBV11-2 with TRBJ2-5; D not resolved. The CDR3 covers 10 residues. Trimming took off 5 bases at V and 5 bases at J, with 3 bases between the two ends. Germline V gene lookup returns CDR1 SGHAT and CDR2 FQNNGV. The CDR3 bases are TGTGCCAGCAGCCGGGAGACCCAGTACTTC. Translation gives CASSRETQYF.

In this sample, this clone turned up a few times. The chain links TRBV27 to TRBJ2-3; D is uncertain. Germline V gene data show CDR1 as MNHEY and CDR2 as SMNVEV (reference sequence). This CDR3 has 11 amino acids. V lost 8 bases and J 2 bases, leaving 5 bases between the germline ends. The CDR3 spells CASSPTDTQYF. The CDR3 nucleotides read TGTGCCAGCTCTCCCACAGATACGCAGTATTTT.